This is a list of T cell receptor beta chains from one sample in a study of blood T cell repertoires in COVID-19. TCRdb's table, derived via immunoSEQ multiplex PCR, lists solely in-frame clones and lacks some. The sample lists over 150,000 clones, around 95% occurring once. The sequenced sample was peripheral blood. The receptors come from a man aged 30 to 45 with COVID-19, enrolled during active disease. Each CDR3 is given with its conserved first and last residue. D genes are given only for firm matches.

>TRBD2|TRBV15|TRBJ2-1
TGTGCCACTGCGGGGGGAACCTACAATGAGCAGTTCTTC
CATAGGTYNEQFF
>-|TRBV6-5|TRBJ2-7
TGTGCCAGCAGGCCCCTTGGGACAAACCGAGGGCAGTACTTC
CASRPLGTNRGQYF
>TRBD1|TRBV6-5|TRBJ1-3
TGTGCCAGCAGCAAGGACAGGGGTGGAAACACCATATATTTT
CASSKDRGGNTIYF
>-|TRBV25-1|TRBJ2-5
TGTGCCAGCAGTGATTTACAAAATTGGCTGGAGACCCAGTACTTC
CASSDLQNWLETQYF
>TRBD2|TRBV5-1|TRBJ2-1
TGCGCCAGCAGCTTGTCGACTAGCGGGGCCAATGAGCAGTTCTTC
CASSLSTSGANEQFF
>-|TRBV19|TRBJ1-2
TGTGCCAGTACCTTTATAGCAGTGAATAACTATGGCTACACCTTC
CASTFIAVNNYGYTF
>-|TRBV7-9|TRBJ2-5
TGTGCCAGCAGCTTGTATGAGGATGCCGAGACCCAGTACTTC
CASSLYEDAETQYF
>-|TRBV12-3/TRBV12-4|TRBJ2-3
TGTGCCAGCAGTTTGGGAGTAACAGATACGCAGTATTTT
CASSLGVTDTQYF
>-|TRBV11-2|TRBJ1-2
TGTGCCAGCAGCTTATGGGGGCTCGCGTCTAATAACTATGGCTACACCTTC
CASSLWGLASNNYGYTF
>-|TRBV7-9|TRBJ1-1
TGTGCCAGCAGCTCTAAGCTGAACACTGAAGCTTTCTTT
CASSSKLNTEAFF